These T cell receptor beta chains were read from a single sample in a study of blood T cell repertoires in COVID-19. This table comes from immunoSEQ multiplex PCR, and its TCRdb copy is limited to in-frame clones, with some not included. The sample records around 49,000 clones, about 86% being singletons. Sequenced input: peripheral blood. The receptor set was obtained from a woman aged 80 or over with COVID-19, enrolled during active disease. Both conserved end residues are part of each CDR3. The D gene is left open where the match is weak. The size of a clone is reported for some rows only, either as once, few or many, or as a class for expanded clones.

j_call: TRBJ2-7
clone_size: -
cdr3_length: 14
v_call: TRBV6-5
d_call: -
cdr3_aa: CASVGAVISYEQYF
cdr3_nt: TGTGCCAGCGTTGGGGCGGTTATCTCCTACGAGCAGTACTTC

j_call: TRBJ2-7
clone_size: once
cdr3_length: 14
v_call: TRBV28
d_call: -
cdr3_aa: CASSLRGPPYEQYF
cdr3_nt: TGTGCCAGCAGTTTAAGGGGCCCCCCCTACGAGCAGTACTTC

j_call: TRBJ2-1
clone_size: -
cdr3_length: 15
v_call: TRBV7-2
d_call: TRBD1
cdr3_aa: CASSRDRQASNEQFF
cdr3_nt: TGTGCCAGCAGCCGGGACAGACAAGCTTCCAATGAGCAGTTCTTC

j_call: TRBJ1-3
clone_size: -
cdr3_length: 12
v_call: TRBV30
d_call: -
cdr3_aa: CAWSVGANTIYF
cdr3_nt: TGTGCCTGGAGTGTGGGGGCTAACACCATATATTTT

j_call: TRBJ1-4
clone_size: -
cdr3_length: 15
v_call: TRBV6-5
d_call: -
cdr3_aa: CASSILSALNEKLFF
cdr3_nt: TGTGCCAGCAGTATACTTTCTGCGCTCAATGAAAAACTGTTTTTT

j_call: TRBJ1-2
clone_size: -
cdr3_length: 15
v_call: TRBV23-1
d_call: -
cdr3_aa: CASTPGTRLNYGYTF
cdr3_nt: TGCGCCAGCACGCCGGGGACTAGACTAAACTATGGCTACACCTTC

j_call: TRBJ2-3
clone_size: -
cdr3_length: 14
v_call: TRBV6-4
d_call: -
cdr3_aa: CASRVAPSTDTQYF
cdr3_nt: TGTGCCAGCAGAGTAGCCCCGAGCACAGATACGCAGTATTTT

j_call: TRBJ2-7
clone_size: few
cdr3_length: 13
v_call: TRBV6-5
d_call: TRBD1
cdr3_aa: CASSKTGTGEQYF
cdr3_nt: TGTGCCAGCAGTAAGACAGGGACAGGGGAGCAGTACTTC

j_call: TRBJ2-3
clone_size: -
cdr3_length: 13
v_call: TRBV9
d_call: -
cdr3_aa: CASSVGGVHTQYF
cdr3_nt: TGTGCCAGCAGCGTAGGGGGGGTTCATACGCAGTATTTT

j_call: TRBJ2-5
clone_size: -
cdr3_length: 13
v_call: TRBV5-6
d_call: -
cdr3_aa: CASSLALGNTQYF
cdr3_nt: TGTGCCAGCAGCTTGGCCCTCGGGAACACCCAGTACTTC

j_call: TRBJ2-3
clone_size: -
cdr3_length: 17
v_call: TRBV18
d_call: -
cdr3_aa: CASSGLRDFGSTDTQYF
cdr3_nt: TGTGCCAGCTCAGGGCTCCGGGACTTCGGAAGCACAGATACGCAGTATTTT

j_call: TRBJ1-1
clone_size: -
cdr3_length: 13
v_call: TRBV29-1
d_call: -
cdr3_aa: CSASRQLNTEAFF
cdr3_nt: TGCAGCGCATCAAGACAGTTGAACACTGAAGCTTTCTTT

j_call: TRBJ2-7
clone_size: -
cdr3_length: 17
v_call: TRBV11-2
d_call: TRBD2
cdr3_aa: CASSFPEGRGMTYEQYF
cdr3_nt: TGTGCCAGCAGCTTCCCAGAAGGGCGGGGGATGACCTACGAGCAGTACTTC

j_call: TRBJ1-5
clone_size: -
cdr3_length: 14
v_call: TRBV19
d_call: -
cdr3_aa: CATRRAGGNQPQHF
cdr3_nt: TGTGCCACCCGCCGGGCAGGCGGGAATCAGCCCCAGCATTTT

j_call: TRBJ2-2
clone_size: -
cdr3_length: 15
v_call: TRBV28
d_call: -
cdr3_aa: CASSRAGSRAGELFF
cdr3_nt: TGTGCCAGCAGCCGTGCGGGGAGTAGGGCCGGGGAGCTGTTTTTT

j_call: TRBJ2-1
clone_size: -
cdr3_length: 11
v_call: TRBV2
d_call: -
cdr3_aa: CATGPYNEQFF
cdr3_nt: TGTGCCACCGGTCCTTACAATGAGCAGTTCTTC

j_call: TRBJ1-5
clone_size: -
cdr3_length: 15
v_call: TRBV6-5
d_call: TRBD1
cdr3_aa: CASRGQDLSNQPQHF
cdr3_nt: TGTGCCAGCAGGGGACAGGACCTTAGCAATCAGCCCCAGCATTTT

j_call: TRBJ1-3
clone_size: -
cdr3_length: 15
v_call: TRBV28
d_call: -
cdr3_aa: CASSPSEGGGNTIYF
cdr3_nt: TGTGCCAGCAGTCCTTCGGAGGGAGGTGGAAACACCATATATTTT

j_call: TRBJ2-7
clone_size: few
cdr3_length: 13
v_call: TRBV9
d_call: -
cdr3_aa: CASSAGTRDEQYF
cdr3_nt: TGTGCCAGCAGCGCCGGGACACGGGACGAGCAGTACTTC

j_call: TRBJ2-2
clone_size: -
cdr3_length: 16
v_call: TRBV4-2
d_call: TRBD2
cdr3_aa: CASSHEGLAGAGELFF
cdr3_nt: TGTGCCAGCAGCCACGAAGGACTAGCGGGAGCCGGGGAGCTGTTTTTT

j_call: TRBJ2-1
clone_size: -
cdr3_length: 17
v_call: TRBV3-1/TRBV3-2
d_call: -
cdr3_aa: CASSQVVARGSYNEQFF
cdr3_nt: TGTGCCAGCAGCCAAGTAGTCGCGAGAGGCTCCTACAATGAGCAGTTCTTC

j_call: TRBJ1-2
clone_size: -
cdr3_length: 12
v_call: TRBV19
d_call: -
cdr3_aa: CASSPTGYGYTF
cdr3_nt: TGTGCCAGTAGTCCTACAGGATATGGCTACACCTTC

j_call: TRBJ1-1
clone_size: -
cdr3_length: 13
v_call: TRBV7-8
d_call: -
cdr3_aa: CASSLQENTEAFF
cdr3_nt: TGTGCCAGCAGCTTACAGGAGAACACTGAAGCTTTCTTT

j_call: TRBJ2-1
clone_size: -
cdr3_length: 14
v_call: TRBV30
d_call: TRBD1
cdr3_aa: CAWDRGESYNEQFF
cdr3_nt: TGTGCCTGGGACAGGGGAGAATCCTACAATGAGCAGTTCTTC

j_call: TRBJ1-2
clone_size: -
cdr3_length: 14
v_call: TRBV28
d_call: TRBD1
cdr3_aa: CASSSDRGLYGYTF
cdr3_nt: TGTGCCAGCAGTTCGGACAGGGGGCTCTATGGCTACACCTTC

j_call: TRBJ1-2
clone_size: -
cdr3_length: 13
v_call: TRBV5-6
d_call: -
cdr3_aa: CASSPTVNYGYTF
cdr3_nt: TGTGCCAGCAGCCCGACAGTTAACTATGGCTACACCTTC

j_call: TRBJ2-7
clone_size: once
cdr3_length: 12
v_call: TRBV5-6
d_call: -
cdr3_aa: CASSLLVREQYF
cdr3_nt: TGTGCCAGCAGCTTACTAGTTCGCGAGCAGTACTTC

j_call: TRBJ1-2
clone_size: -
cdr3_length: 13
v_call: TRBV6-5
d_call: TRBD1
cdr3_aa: CASSKPGGRGYTF
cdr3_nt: TGTGCCAGCAGTAAACCAGGGGGGAGAGGCTACACCTTC

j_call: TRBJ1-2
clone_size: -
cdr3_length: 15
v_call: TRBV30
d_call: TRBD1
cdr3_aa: CAWTRTGGIRNGYTF
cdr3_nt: TGTGCCTGGACGAGGACAGGGGGAATTCGGAATGGCTACACCTTC

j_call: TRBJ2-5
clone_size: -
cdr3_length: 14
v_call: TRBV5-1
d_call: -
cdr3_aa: CASSLFPNQETQYF
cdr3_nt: TGCGCCAGCAGCTTGTTTCCAAACCAAGAGACCCAGTACTTC

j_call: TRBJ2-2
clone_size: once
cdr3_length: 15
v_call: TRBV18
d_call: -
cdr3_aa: CASSRGTGRTGELFF
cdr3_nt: TGTGCCAGCTCACGGGGTACAGGAAGGACCGGGGAGCTGTTTTTT

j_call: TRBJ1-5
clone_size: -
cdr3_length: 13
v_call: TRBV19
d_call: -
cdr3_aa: CASSPQQGQPQHF
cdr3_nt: TGTGCCAGTAGTCCGCAACAGGGACAGCCCCAGCATTTT

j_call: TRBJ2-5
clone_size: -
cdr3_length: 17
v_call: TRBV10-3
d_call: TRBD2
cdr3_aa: CAISGSSEREDQETQYF
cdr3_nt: TGTGCCATCAGTGGGTCTAGCGAGCGGGAGGACCAAGAGACCCAGTACTTC

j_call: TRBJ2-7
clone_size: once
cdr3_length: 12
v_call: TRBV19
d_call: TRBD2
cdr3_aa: CASTSGIREQYF
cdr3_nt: TGTGCCAGTACTAGCGGGATCCGCGAGCAGTACTTC

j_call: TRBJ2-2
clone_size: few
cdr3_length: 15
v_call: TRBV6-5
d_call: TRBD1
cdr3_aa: CASSYGTVNTGELFF
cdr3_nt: TGTGCCAGCAGTTACGGGACAGTGAACACCGGGGAGCTGTTTTTT

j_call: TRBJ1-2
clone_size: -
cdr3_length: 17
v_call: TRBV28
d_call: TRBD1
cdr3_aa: CASSLSPQGAVNYGYTF
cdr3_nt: TGTGCCAGCAGTTTATCCCCACAGGGGGCGGTCAACTATGGCTACACCTTC

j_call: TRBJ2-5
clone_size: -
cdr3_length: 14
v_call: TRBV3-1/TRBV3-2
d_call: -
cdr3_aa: CASSPQRFQETQYF
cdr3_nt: TGTGCCAGCAGCCCCCAGCGGTTCCAAGAGACCCAGTACTTC

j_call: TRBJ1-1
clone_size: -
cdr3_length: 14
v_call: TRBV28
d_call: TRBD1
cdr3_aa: CASSLDREGAEAFF
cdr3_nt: TGTGCCAGCAGTTTAGACAGGGAAGGAGCTGAAGCTTTCTTT

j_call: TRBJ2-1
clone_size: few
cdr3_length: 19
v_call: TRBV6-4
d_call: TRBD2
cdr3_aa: CASSVLGTSGSGSYNEQFF
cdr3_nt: TGTGCCAGCAGTGTCCTCGGGACTAGCGGGAGTGGCTCCTACAATGAGCAGTTCTTC

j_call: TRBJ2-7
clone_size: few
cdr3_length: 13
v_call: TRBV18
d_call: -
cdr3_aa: CASSPRQPYEQYF
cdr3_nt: TGTGCCAGCTCACCACGACAGCCCTACGAGCAGTACTTC

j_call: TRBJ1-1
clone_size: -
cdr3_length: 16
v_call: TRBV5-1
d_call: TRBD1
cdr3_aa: CASSHPGTDMNTEAFF
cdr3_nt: TGCGCCAGCAGCCATCCCGGGACAGATATGAACACTGAAGCTTTCTTT

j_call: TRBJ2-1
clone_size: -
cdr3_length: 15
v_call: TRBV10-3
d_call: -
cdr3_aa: CAISPLTQSGGEQFF
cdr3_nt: TGTGCCATCAGTCCCCTTACCCAGAGCGGTGGGGAGCAGTTCTTC

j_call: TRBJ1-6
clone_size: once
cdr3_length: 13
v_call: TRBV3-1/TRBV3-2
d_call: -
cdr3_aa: CASRPNSNSPLHF
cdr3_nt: TGTGCCAGCAGGCCTAACAGTAATTCACCCCTCCACTTT